This is a list of T cell receptor beta chains from one sample in a study of blood T cell repertoires in COVID-19. Clones were sequenced by immunoSEQ multiplex PCR, and TCRdb holds only the in-frame ones, with some missing. The data show some 110,000 clones, around 85% seen once. Sequencing used peripheral blood. The receptors stem from a man aged 45-65 years with acute or convalescent COVID-19. Both conserved end residues are part of each CDR3.

j_call v_call cdr3_aa
TRBJ2-5 TRBV6-5 CASSSQDRETQYF
TRBJ2-7 TRBV18 CASSPRGTGGYEQYF
TRBJ2-2 TRBV28 CASSEGLAGELGELFF
TRBJ2-5 TRBV7-3 CASSSQGIQETQYF
TRBJ2-7 TRBV6-6 CASSTGQYEQYF
TRBJ1-1 TRBV6-5 CASYAGTGINTEAFF
TRBJ2-5 TRBV9 CASSGGTEETQYF
TRBJ1-2 TRBV2 CASLTSGLNYGYTF
TRBJ1-1 TRBV24-1 CATGGENTEAFF
TRBJ2-3 TRBV11-2 CASSLGRLAGYTDTQYF
TRBJ2-1 TRBV15 CATSRDPRGLLSLGEQFF
TRBJ1-5 TRBV30 CAWGTASNQPQHF
TRBJ1-4 TRBV9 CASSVGYSLNEKLFF
TRBJ2-7 TRBV19 CASRAGQGALYEQYF
TRBJ2-3 TRBV27 CASSNYVDTQYF
TRBJ2-5 TRBV18 CASSPGTSGGRLQETQYF
TRBJ1-3 TRBV6-5 CASKRSSGNTIYF
TRBJ1-3 TRBV3-1/TRBV3-2 CASSRAPPSGNTIYF
TRBJ2-3 TRBV6-4 CASSDEASGSRDTQYF
TRBJ2-7 TRBV27 CASSLFVGQTTYEQYF
TRBJ2-3 TRBV28 CASSPGTNWGDTDTQYF
TRBJ2-7 TRBV9 CASSSRTSGRYEQYF
TRBJ2-3 TRBV28 CASKFRGLGTDTQYF